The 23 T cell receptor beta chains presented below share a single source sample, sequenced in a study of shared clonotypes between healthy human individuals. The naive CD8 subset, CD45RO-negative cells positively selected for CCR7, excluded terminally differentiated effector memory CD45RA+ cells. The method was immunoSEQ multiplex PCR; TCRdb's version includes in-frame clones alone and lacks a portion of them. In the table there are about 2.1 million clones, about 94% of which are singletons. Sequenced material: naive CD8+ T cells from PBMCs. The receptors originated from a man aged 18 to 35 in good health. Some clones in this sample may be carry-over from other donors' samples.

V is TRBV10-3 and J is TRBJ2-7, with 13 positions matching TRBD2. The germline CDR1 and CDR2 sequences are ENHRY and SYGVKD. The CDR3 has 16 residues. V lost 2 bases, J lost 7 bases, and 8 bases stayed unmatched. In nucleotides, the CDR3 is TGTGCCATCAGTGAGGGGACTAGCGGGGTTCCTAGAGAGCAGTACTTC. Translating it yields CAISEGTSGVPREQYF.

The CDR3 spells CASSPPPTSLSYNEQFF. The CDR3 region has the DNA TGTGCCAGCAGCCCCCCACCTACTAGCCTCTCCTACAATGAGCAGTTCTTC. The rearrangement uses TRBV7-9 and TRBJ2-1, with a weak D call TRBD2 (6 bases). This CDR3 has 17 amino acids. Germline CDR1 reads SEHNR; CDR2 reads FQNEAQ (reference sequence). V dropped 5 bases and J dropped 0 bases, with 17 bases sitting between them.

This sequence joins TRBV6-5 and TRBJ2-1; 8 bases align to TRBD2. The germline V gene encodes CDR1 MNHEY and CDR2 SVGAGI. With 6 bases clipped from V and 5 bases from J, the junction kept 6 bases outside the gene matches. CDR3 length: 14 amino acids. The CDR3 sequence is CASSLAGPDNEQFF. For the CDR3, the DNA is TGTGCCAGCAGCTTAGCGGGGCCCGACAATGAGCAGTTCTTC.

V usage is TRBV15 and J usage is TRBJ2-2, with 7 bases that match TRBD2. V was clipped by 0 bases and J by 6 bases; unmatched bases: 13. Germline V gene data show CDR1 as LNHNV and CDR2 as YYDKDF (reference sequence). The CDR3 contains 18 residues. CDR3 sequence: CATSRDRPGTKLSGELFF. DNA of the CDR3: TGTGCCACCAGCAGAGATAGACCCGGGACTAAACTTTCCGGGGAGCTGTTTTTT.

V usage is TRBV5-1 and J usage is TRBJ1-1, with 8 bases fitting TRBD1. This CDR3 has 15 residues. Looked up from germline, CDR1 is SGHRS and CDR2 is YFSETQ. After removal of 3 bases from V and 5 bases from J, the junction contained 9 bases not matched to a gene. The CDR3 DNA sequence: TGCGCCAGCAGCTCCTTATGGACAGGGAATACTGAAGCTTTCTTT. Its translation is CASSSLWTGNTEAFF.

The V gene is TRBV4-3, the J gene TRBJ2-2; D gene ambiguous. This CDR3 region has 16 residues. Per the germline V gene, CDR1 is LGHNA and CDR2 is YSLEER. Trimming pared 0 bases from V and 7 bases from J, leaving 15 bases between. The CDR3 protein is CASSQDPSPVFGELFF. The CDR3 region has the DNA TGCGCCAGCAGCCAAGATCCCTCTCCAGTCTTCGGGGAGCTGTTTTTT.

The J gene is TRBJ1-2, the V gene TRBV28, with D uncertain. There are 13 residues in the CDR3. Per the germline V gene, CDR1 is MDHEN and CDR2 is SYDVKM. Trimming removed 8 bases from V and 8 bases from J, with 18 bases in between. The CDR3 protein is CASDPGGLTGYTF. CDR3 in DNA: TGTGCCAGCGACCCCGGAGGGCTGACGGGCTACACCTTC.

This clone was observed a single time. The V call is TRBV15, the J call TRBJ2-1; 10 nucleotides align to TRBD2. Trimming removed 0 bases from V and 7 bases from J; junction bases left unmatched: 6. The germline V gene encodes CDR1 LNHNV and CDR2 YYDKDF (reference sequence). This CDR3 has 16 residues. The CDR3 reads CATSRDGLAGENEQFF. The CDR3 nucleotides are TGTGCCACCAGCAGAGACGGGCTAGCGGGAGAGAATGAGCAGTTCTTC.

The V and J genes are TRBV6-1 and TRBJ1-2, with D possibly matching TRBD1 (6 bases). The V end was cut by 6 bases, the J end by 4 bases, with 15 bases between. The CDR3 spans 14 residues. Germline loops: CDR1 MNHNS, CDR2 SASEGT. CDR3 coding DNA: TGTGCCAGCAGCAGACCGGGACAATCCTATGGCTACACCTTC. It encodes CASSRPGQSYGYTF.

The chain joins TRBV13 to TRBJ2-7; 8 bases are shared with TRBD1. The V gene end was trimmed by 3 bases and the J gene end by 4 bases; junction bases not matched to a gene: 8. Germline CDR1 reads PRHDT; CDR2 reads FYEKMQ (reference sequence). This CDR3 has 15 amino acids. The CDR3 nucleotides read TGTGCCAGCAGCTTCGGGGTGACAGGGGCATACGAGCAGTACTTC. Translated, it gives CASSFGVTGAYEQYF.

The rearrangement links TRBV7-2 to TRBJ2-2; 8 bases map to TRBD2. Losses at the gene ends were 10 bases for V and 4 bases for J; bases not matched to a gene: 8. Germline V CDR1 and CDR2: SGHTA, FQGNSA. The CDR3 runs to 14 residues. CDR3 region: CATPRGGRTGELFF. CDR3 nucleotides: TGTGCCACCCCCCGGGGGGGGCGCACCGGGGAGCTGTTTTTT.

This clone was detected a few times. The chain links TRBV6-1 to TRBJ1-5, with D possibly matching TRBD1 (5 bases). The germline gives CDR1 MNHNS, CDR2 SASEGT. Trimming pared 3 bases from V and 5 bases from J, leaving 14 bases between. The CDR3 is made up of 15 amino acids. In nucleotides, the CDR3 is TGTGCCAGCAGTGACTACAGGTTGCGGGATCAGCCCCAGCATTTT. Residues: CASSDYRLRDQPQHF.

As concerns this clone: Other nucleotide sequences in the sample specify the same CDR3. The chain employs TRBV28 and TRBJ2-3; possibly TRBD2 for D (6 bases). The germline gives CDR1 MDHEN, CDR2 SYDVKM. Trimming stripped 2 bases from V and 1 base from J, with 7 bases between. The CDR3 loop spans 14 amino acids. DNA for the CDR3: TGTGCCAGCAGTTTACCGGGAGGCACAGATACGCAGTATTTT. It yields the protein CASSLPGGTDTQYF.

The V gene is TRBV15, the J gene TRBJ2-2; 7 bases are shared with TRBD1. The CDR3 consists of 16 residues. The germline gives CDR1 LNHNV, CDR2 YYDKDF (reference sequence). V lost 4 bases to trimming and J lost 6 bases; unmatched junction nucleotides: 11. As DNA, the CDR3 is TGTGCCACCAGCACCCTAGGACAGGACCTGGCCGGGGAGCTGTTTTTT. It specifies CATSTLGQDLAGELFF. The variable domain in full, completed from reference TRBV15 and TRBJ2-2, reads DAMVIQNPRYQVTQFGKPVTLSCSQTLNHNVMYWYQQKSSQAPKLLFHYYDKDFNNEADTPDNFQSRRPNTSFCFLDIRSPGLGDTAMYLCATSTLGQDLAGELFFGEGSRLTVL.

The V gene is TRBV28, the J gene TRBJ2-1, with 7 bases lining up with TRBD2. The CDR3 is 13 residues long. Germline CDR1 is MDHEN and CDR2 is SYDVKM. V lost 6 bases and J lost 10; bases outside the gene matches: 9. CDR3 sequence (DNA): TGTGCCAGCAGGGGACTACCTTCTATGGAGCAGTTCTTC. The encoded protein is CASRGLPSMEQFF.

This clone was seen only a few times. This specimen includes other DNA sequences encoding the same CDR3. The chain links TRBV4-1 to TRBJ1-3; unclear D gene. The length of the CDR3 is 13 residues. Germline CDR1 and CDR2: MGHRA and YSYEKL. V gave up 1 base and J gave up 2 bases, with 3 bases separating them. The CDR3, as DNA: TGCGCCAGCAGCCAAGGAACTGGAAACACCATATATTTT. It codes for CASSQGTGNTIYF.

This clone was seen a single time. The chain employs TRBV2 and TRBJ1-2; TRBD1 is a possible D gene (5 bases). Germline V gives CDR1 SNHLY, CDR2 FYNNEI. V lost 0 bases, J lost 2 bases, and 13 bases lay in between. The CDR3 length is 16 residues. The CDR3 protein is CASSEAGREGNYGYTF. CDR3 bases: TGTGCCAGCAGTGAAGCGGGCAGGGAAGGGAACTATGGCTACACCTTC.

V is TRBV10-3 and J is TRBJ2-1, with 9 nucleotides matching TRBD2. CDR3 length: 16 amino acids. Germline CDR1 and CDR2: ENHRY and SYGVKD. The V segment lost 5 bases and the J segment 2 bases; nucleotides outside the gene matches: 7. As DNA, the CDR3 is TGTGCCATCAGTTTAGCGGGAGCGGCACCCTACAATGAGCAGTTCTTC. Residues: CAISLAGAAPYNEQFF.

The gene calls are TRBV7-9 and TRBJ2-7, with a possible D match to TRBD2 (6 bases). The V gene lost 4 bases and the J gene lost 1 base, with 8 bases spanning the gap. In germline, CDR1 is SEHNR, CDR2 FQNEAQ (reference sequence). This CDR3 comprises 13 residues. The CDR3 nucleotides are TGTGCCAGCAGCTACGCGGGGTCCTACGAGCAGTACTTC. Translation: CASSYAGSYEQYF.

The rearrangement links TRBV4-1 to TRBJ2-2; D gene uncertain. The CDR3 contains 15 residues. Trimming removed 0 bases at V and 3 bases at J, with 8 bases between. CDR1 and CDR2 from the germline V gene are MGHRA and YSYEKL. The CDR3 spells CASSQEPGYTGELFF. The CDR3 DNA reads TGCGCCAGCAGCCAAGAACCAGGCTACACCGGGGAGCTGTTTTTT.

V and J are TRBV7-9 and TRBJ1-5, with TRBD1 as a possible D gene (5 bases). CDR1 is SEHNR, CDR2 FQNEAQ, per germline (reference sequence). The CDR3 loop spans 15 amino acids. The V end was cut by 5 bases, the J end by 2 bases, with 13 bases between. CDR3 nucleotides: TGTGCCAGCAGCCTCTCGTCGGGGGGCAATCAGCCCCAGCATTTT. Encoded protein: CASSLSSGGNQPQHF. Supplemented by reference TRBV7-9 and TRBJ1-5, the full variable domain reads DTGVSQNPRHKITKRGQNVTFRCDPISEHNRLYWYRQTLGQGPEFLTYFQNEAQLEKSRLLSDRFSAERPKGSFSTLEIQRTEQGDSAMYLCASSLSSGGNQPQHFGDGTRLSIL.

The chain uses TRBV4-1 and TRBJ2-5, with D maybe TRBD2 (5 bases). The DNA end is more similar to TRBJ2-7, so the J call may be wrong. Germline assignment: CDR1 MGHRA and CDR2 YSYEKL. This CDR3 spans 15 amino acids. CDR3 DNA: TGCGCCAGCAGCCAAGATGGGGAGAGGGTGTACGAGCAGTACTTC. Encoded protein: CASSQDGERVYEQYF.

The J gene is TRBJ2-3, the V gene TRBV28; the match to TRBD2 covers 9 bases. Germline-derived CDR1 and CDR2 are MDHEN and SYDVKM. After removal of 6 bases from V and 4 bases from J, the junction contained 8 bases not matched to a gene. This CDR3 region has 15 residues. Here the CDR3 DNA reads TGTGCCAGCAGGGATAGCGGGAGTAGGGCAGATACGCAGTATTTT. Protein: CASRDSGSRADTQYF.